This TCR beta chain was retrieved from a study of lymphopenia after photon versus proton radiotherapy. Study-wide points: Under photons, naive T cells and diversity fell while effector/memory populations rose. Authors raise, but do not show, better survival with proton therapy. Post-nadir diversity loss with photons came from oligoclonal expansion, particularly CD8+ Temra cells. Larger post-nadir TCR diversity loss correlated inversely with survival in deceased patients.

The CDR3 consists of 15 residues. Looked up from germline, CDR1 is SGHVS and CDR2 is FNYEAQ. The ends lost 5 bases at V and 7 bases at J; junction bases unmatched: 9. Regarding this clone: The target antigen is unknown.

Sequenced by immunoSEQ multiplex PCR; TCRdb stores in-frame clones only, minus some. The profile shows about 25,000 clones, over 80% of them singletons. The chain combines TRBV7-6 with TRBJ1-4; 8 nucleotides align to TRBD1. The starting material was peripheral blood, obtained from a patient treated with photon-based radiotherapy. This TCR was recovered from a woman between 45 and 60 years old with pancreatic cancer. The CDR3 DNA sequence: TGTGCCAGCAGCCTACTACAGGGGGGTGCTGAAAAACTGTTTTTT. Its protein is CASSLLQGGAEKLFF.